One sample yielded the 8 T cell receptor beta chains listed below, sequenced in a study of metastatic and nonmetastatic thyroid tumors. No patient received treatment before thyroid surgery. Using MiXCR, TCRdb re-called clones from the PCR reads. The data hold about 39,000 clones, with approximately 19% observed a single time. What was sequenced was blood. These receptors all stem from a female donor with papillary thyroid cancer or a benign thyroid nodule (not recorded which). Some clones in this sample may be carry-over from other donors' samples.

This clone was counted many times. CDR3 bases: TGTGCCAGCAGCCAAGGGACGTTTAGCTCTGGAAACACCATATATTTT. As protein: CASSQGTFSSGNTIYF. The V gene is TRBV14, the J gene TRBJ1-3; D is unresolved. Germline loops: CDR1 SGHDN, CDR2 FVKESK. Trimming cost V 1 base and J 0 bases, with 10 bases left between them. The CDR3 runs to 16 residues.

Many counts were recorded for this clone. The genes are TRBV7-2 and TRBJ1-1; D is uncertain. Germline CDR1 reads SGHTA; CDR2 reads FQGNSA. The CDR3 totals 12 residues. V was cut by 5 bases and J by 7 bases, with 11 bases left in between. In DNA form, the CDR3 reads TGTGCCAGCAGCGAGTCTAAAGTTGAAGCTTTCTTT. Translation gives CASSESKVEAFF.

The table lists this clone with many counts. V and J are TRBV7-9 and TRBJ2-2; the D is unclear. V lost 5 bases to trimming and J lost 3 bases, with 4 bases between them. The CDR3 spans 12 residues. The germline gives CDR1 SEHNR, CDR2 FQNEAQ (reference sequence). CDR3: CASSLYTGELFF. The CDR3 DNA sequence: TGTGCCAGCAGCCTCTACACCGGGGAGCTGTTTTTT. Combining the CDR3 with reference TRBV7-9 and TRBJ2-2 gives the whole variable domain DTGVSQNPRHKITKRGQNVTFRCDPISEHNRLYWYRQTLGQGPEFLTYFQNEAQLEKSRLLSDRFSAERPKGSFSTLEIQRTEQGDSAMYLCASSLYTGELFFGEGSRLTVL.

The genes are TRBV20-1 and TRBJ2-1, with D perhaps matching TRBD1 (6 bases). Per germline, CDR1 DFQATT and CDR2 SNEGSKA (reference sequence). The CDR3 has 15 residues. V dropped 0 bases and J dropped 7 bases, with 16 bases sitting between them. As DNA, the CDR3 is TGCAGTGCTAGAGATCGGAGTCTTGGACAGAATGAGCAGTTCTTC. Its translation is CSARDRSLGQNEQFF.

Concerning this clone itself: In this CDR3 the conserved last residue, phenylalanine or tryptophan, is missing, so a read error is likely. The chain has TRBV27 and TRBJ1-6; D might be TRBD1 (5 bases). CDR3 length: 14 amino acids. V gave up 10 bases and J gave up 9 bases, with 19 bases separating them. CDR1 and CDR2 from the germline V gene are MNHEY and SMNVEV (reference sequence). CDR3 DNA sequence: TGTGCCACCTCGCCAAGGGGCTCACTTTCACCCCTCCACTCT. It yields the protein CATSPRGSLSPLHS.

A note on this clone: A much larger clonotype is one base distant, so this may be a read error. The V and J genes are TRBV9 and TRBJ2-1; 12 bases line up with TRBD2. CDR1 is SGDLS and CDR2 is YYNGEE in the germline V gene. The CDR3 sequence is 15 residues long. The CDR3 bases are TGTGTCAGCAGCGCGACTAGCGGGAGCAACAATGAGCAGTTCTTC. This sequence encodes CVSSATSGSNNEQFF.

This clone has more than one count but fewer than ten. The J gene is TRBJ2-1, the V gene TRBV11-1; possible D gene TRBD2, 6 bases. This CDR3 is built from 15 residues. Germline loops: CDR1 SGHAT, CDR2 FQDESV (reference sequence). Deletions cut 1 base from V and 7 bases from J, with 14 bases between. The CDR3 sequence is CASSLGQGGGNEQFF. CDR3 nucleotide sequence: TGTGCCAGCAGCTTAGGTCAGGGAGGTGGAAATGAGCAGTTCTTC.

This clone was counted ten times or more. The chain has TRBV7-2 and TRBJ2-6; a possible D gene is TRBD1 (6 bases). V shed 0 bases and J shed 4 bases, with 10 bases lying between them. The CDR3 sequence is 16 residues long. Looked up from germline, CDR1 is SGHTA and CDR2 is FQGNSA. Here the CDR3 DNA reads TGTGCCAGCAGCTTAGCGCGGACAGAGGGGGCCAACGTCCTGACTTTC. Amino acid sequence: CASSLARTEGANVLTF.